Listed below are T cell receptor beta chains from one sample, sequenced in a study of identical twins. Via MiXCR, TCRdb re-called the 5' RACE reads, giving one row per CDR3 protein. There are 430,000 or so distinct CDR3 sequences in the sample; 20% to 25% occur only once, and 2.5% to 3.5% lies in the top ten. Separately, the same data were catalogued under a study of T cells expressing NK-cell markers.

Sequenced: CD4+ T cells sorted from blood. Receptors were obtained from a young woman in good health. The CDR3 runs from the conserved cysteine through the conserved F or W. D genes are given only for firm matches. The size field is filled for only some rows; it gives once, few, many or a size class.

NA,many,TRBJ2-7,TRBV14,TGTGCCAGCAGCCAAATGTACAGCAGCCTCGAGCAGTACTTC,CASSQMYSSLEQYF
NA,NA,TRBJ2-3,TRBV20-1,TGCAGTGCTAGCAACTCGCCAGATACGCAGTATTTT,CSASNSPDTQYF
TRBD2,few,TRBJ2-3,TRBV9,TGTGCCAGCAGCGTAAGCCCCCGTAGCGGGGGGTCCACAGATACGCAGTATTTT,CASSVSPRSGGSTDTQYF
NA,NA,TRBJ2-3,TRBV27,TGTGCCAGCAGTTTGGGATTCGGTACGCAGTATTTT,CASSLGFGTQYF
NA,NA,TRBJ1-2,TRBV6-5,TGTGCCAGCAGAGACGGGGCGGTAGGCTACACCTTC,CASRDGAVGYTF
NA,once,TRBJ2-2,TRBV20-1,TGCAGTGCTAGAGATCAGGTCGTAAACACCGGGGAGCTGTTTTTT,CSARDQVVNTGELFF
NA,few,TRBJ2-7,TRBV7-6,TGTGCCAGCAGCTTAGACTTGGCGGGGCCATCCTACGAGCAGTACTTC,CASSLDLAGPSYEQYF
TRBD1,NA,TRBJ2-3,TRBV2,TGTGCCATCCGGACAGGGTATAGCACAGATACGCAGTATTTT,CAIRTGYSTDTQYF
NA,few,TRBJ1-2,TRBV15,TGTGCCACCAGCAGCATGGGGAGCTATGGCTACACCTTC,CATSSMGSYGYTF
NA,few,TRBJ2-7,TRBV6-5,TGTGCCAGCAGTTACGGGGGGGCCACGGTATACGAGCAGTACTTC,CASSYGGATVYEQYF
NA,NA,TRBJ1-2,TRBV5-1,TGCGCCAGCAGCTTGGATGCAGGTTTCATGGATGGCTACACCTTC,CASSLDAGFMDGYTF
NA,NA,TRBJ2-6,TRBV2,TGTGCCAGCATTTGGGTGGCCGGATCTGGGGCCAACGTCCTGACTTTC,CASIWVAGSGANVLTF
TRBD2,few,TRBJ2-3,TRBV20-1,TGCAGTGCTTTACTAGCGGGGCACACAGATACGCAGTATTTT,CSALLAGHTDTQYF